This T cell receptor beta chain was recorded in a study of beta chain features in type 1 diabetes. V gave up 5 bases and J gave up 5 bases; unmatched junction bases: 7. The germline V gene has CDR1 SQVTM and CDR2 ANQGSEA. CDR3 length: 13 amino acids. Study-level points and caveats: Significant though moderate, a shortening of TCRB CDR3s appeared in all four CD4+ subsets of Type 1 diabetes patients.

Every bit of the isolated RNA underwent reverse transcription, so sequencing read expressed TCRB transcripts. Repertoires were generated with immunoSEQ multiplex PCR, while TCRdb's copy carries only in-frame clones and drops some. The table has 20,000 to 30,000 clones, approximately 69% seen once; the top ten hold 4.2%. To note about this clone: Its antigen is undetermined.

The rearrangement uses TRBV29-1 and TRBJ2-5; 8 nucleotides match TRBD2. The TCR was taken from a man aged 18-30 years with type 1 diabetes. Sequences were obtained from Tregs from blood. The CDR3 sequence: CSVRAGGQETQYF. As DNA, the CDR3 is TGCAGCGTTCGTGCGGGGGGCCAGGAGACCCAGTACTTC.